This T cell receptor (beta chain) was found in a study of CD8 T cells in Susac syndrome. CDR3 length: 17 amino acids. Germline CDR1 reads SEHNR; CDR2 reads FQNEAQ (reference sequence). With 6 bases removed from V and 4 bases from J, the gap between germline ends came to 22 bases. In its sample, this clonotype was seen once. When the RNA was reverse transcribed, random hexamers were used with an input of 0.5 to 1 ug. Using its own MiXCR run on the immunoSEQ multiplex PCR reads, TCRdb lists one record per CDR3 protein. The data show about 200,000 distinct CDR3 sequences, roughly 94% seen once. The sequenced sample was CD4+ T cells from PBMCs. The chain employs TRBV7-9 and TRBJ2-1, with TRBD1 as a possible D gene (6 bases). The origin of this receptor is a human donor in good health. The CDR3: CASRFTPGDRPYNEQFF. CDR3 nucleotides: TGTGCCAGCAGATTTACTCCCGGAGACAGGCCTTACAATGAGCAGTTCTTC.